These T cell receptor beta chains were read from a single sample in a study of T cell responses to AZD1222 COVID-19 vaccine. Here immunoSEQ multiplex PCR was the method, and the copy in TCRdb shows in-frame clones only, minus some. The table lists some 150,000 clones, about 92% of them singletons, with around 1.7% in the top ten. The input for sequencing was peripheral blood, taken 28 days after the second AZD1222 dose. The receptors were gathered from an adult who received the AZD1222 COVID-19 vaccine. CDR3s include the opening cysteine and the closing phenylalanine or tryptophan. D genes are given only for firm matches. Size is stated for part of the rows, as once, few or many counts, or as a class when the clone is expanded.

d_gene | abundance | j_gene | v_gene | CDR3aa | CDR3nt
- | - | TRBJ1-4 | TRBV19 | CASSIQGGGEKLFF | TGTGCCAGTAGCATCCAGGGAGGGGGAGAAAAACTGTTTTTT
- | - | TRBJ1-2 | TRBV21-1 | CASSTRQGWDGYTF | TGTGCCAGCAGCACCCGGCAGGGGTGGGATGGCTACACCTTC
- | once | TRBJ1-1 | TRBV5-1 | CASSRLNTEAFF | TGCGCCAGCAGCCGGTTAAACACTGAAGCTTTCTTT
TRBD1 | - | TRBJ1-5 | TRBV2 | CASSETSGQGNQPQHF | TGTGCCAGCAGTGAAACTTCGGGACAGGGTAATCAGCCCCAGCATTTT
TRBD1 | - | TRBJ2-7 | TRBV30 | CAWTRTGVGEQYF | TGTGCCTGGACAAGGACAGGGGTGGGCGAGCAGTACTTC
- | - | TRBJ1-1 | TRBV12-5 | CASGLNVVGEAFF | TGTGCTAGTGGTTTGAACGTGGTGGGTGAAGCTTTCTTT
- | - | TRBJ2-7 | TRBV10-3 | CAISDGRGGYEQYF | TGTGCCATCAGTGATGGGCGAGGCGGGTACGAGCAGTACTTC
- | - | TRBJ2-3 | TRBV28 | CASSSPPTRGTDTQYF | TGTGCCAGCAGTTCGCCCCCTACCCGGGGCACAGATACGCAGTATTTT
TRBD1 | once | TRBJ1-6 | TRBV19 | CASSITGDNSPLHF | TGTGCCAGTAGTATAACAGGGGACAATTCACCCCTCCACTTT
- | - | TRBJ1-4 | TRBV6-2/TRBV6-3 | CASSQDTAIEKLFF | TGTGCCAGCAGCCAAGATACAGCTATCGAAAAACTGTTTTTT
- | - | TRBJ2-7 | TRBV3-1/TRBV3-2 | CASSLRDIGSYEQYF | TGTGCCAGCAGCCTTAGGGATATTGGCTCCTACGAGCAGTACTTC
- | - | TRBJ2-1 | TRBV6-2/TRBV6-3 | CASSYRRQYNEQFF | TGTGCCAGCAGTTACAGGAGGCAGTACAATGAGCAGTTCTTC
- | - | TRBJ1-1 | TRBV27 | CASSPTGALEGTRRTEAFF | TGTGCCAGCAGCCCCACGGGGGCGTTGGAGGGGACGAGAAGAACTGAAGCTTTCTTT
- | - | TRBJ2-7 | TRBV11-2 | CASRRSGGGFLYEQYF | TGTGCCAGCAGGAGGTCCGGGGGAGGATTCTTATACGAGCAGTACTTC
TRBD2 | - | TRBJ2-2 | TRBV7-9 | CASSSLGLAGVWDTGELFF | TGTGCCAGCAGCTCTCTGGGACTAGCGGGAGTGTGGGACACCGGGGAGCTGTTTTTT
- | - | TRBJ1-1 | TRBV28 | CASSLLTPVTEAFF | TGTGCCAGCAGTTTACTGACCCCGGTGACTGAAGCTTTCTTT
- | - | TRBJ2-5 | TRBV10-1 | CASSDQPFEPQYF | TGCGCCAGCAGTGACCAACCCTTCGAGCCCCAGTACTTC
TRBD2 | - | TRBJ2-5 | TRBV7-8 | CASSPLRGGEETQYF | TGTGCCAGCAGCCCTCTCCGGGGGGGGGAAGAGACCCAGTACTTC
TRBD2 | - | TRBJ2-3 | TRBV19 | CASSPPGLDSTDTQYF | TGTGCCAGTAGTCCCCCGGGACTAGATAGCACAGATACGCAGTATTTT
- | - | TRBJ2-7 | TRBV5-6 | CASSYRGGNEQYF | TGTGCCAGCAGCTACAGGGGAGGGAACGAGCAGTACTTC
- | - | TRBJ1-2 | TRBV27 | CASSPRWGGANYGYTF | TGTGCCAGCAGTCCTCGGTGGGGGGGCGCAAACTATGGCTACACCTTC
- | - | TRBJ1-5 | TRBV10-3 | CAISEGDTFDQPQHF | TGTGCCATCAGTGAGGGGGACACCTTCGATCAGCCCCAGCATTTT
- | once | TRBJ1-1 | TRBV6-6 | CASSYGGNTEAFF | TGTGCCAGCAGTTACGGGGGCAACACTGAAGCTTTCTTT
- | - | TRBJ1-2 | TRBV3-1/TRBV3-2 | CASSQAMTDYGYTF | TGTGCCAGCAGCCAAGCGATGACAGATTATGGCTACACCTTC